These 20 T cell receptor beta chains share one sample of origin, sequenced in a study of T cells in Graves' hyperthyroidism and ophthalmopathy. TCR beta CDR3 regions were amplified from RNA. The study used the HTBI primer set for a first-round RT-PCR of the TCR CDR3. TCRdb passed the multiplex PCR reads through MiXCR, listing each CDR3 protein once. The data show under 300,000 distinct CDR3 sequences, 13% to 15% seen once. Sequencing used blood. These receptors came from a woman aged 45-65 years with Graves' hyperthyroidism that later progressed to Graves' ophthalmopathy.

Ten or more counts support this clonotype. V and J are TRBV4-2 and TRBJ1-2; D is undetermined. CDR3 length equals 15 residues. CDR1 is LGHNA, CDR2 YNFKEQ, per germline. Between the trimmed V and J ends, which lost 0 bases and 3 bases, there was a span of 11 bases. CDR3 loop: CASSQEKGNDYGYTF. The CDR3 DNA reads TGTGCCAGCAGCCAAGAAAAGGGCAACGACTATGGCTACACCTTC.

Comment on this clonotype: At one of its ends the junction is not consistent with the germline gene, which may arise from a read error. The DNA for the CDR3 is TGTACCAGCAGCCGTGGGTCCCCGGGCACTGAAGCTTTCTTT. It encodes CTSSRGSPGTEAFF. The V call is TRBV6-1, the J call TRBJ1-1; D uncertain. Germline values: CDR1 MNHNS, CDR2 SASEGT. The CDR3 length is 14 residues.

Many counts were recorded for this clonotype. CDR3 protein: CASSDDRHTEAFF. In DNA, the CDR3 is TGTGCCAGCAGCGATGACAGACACACTGAAGCTTTCTTT. The V call is TRBV13, the J call TRBJ1-1, with D possibly being TRBD1 (5 bases). Germline V gene data show CDR1 as PRHDT and CDR2 as FYEKMQ (reference sequence). V lost 5 bases and J lost 3, with 10 bases in between. The CDR3 runs 13 residues.

The CDR3 region has the DNA TGCAGTGCCCGTAGCGGGAGTCAGTACGAGCAGTACTTC. This sequence encodes CSARSGSQYEQYF. The gene calls are TRBV20-1 and TRBJ2-7; 9 nucleotides agree with TRBD2. Trimming cost V 6 bases and J 4 bases; bases outside gene matches: 7. CDR1 and CDR2 from the germline V gene are DFQATT and SNEGSKA (reference sequence). This CDR3 region has 13 residues.

This clonotype occurred many times. The V call is TRBV11-2, the J call TRBJ2-5; 8 bases are shared with TRBD2. This CDR3 has 19 residues. V lost 0 bases, J lost 4 bases, and 16 bases stayed unmatched. Germline V gene sequence: CDR1 SGHAT, CDR2 FQNNGV. This CDR3 reads CASSLDLAGGGLSVETQYF. The CDR3 region has the DNA TGTGCCAGCAGCTTAGATCTCGCGGGAGGTGGATTGAGCGTAGAGACCCAGTACTTC.

This clonotype came up many times. The J gene is TRBJ1-1, the V gene TRBV5-1, with D tentatively TRBD1 (6 bases). V was clipped by 3 bases and J by 2 bases, with 11 bases between them. CDR3 size: 14 residues. CDR1 is SGHRS and CDR2 is YFSETQ in the germline V gene. The CDR3 nucleotides read TGCGCCAGCAGCTCGAAGGACAGTAACACTGAAGCTTTCTTT. It specifies CASSSKDSNTEAFF.

The CDR3 bases are TGTGCCAGTAGTCGGGGGGGACAGAATCGCGAGCAGTACTTC. This encodes CASSRGGQNREQYF. This sequence joins TRBV19 and TRBJ2-7, with D perhaps TRBD2 (8 bases). Trimming took 5 bases from V and 6 from J, leaving 17 bases between them. Germline CDR1 LNHDA, CDR2 SQIVND (reference sequence). The CDR3 runs 14 residues.

By its share, this clonotype is medium-sized. The chain is built from TRBV7-2 and TRBJ2-3; 8 bases match TRBD1. CDR1 is SGHTA, CDR2 FQGNSA, per germline. There are 14 residues in the CDR3. V shed 4 bases and J 4 bases; nucleotides not matched to a gene: 4. This chain's CDR3 is CASSSYRGADTQYF. The CDR3 bases are TGTGCCAGCAGCTCATACAGGGGGGCAGATACGCAGTATTTT. The variable domain in full, completed from reference TRBV7-2 and TRBJ2-3, reads GAGVSQSPSNKVTEKGKDVELRCDPISGHTALYWYRQSLGQGLEFLIYFQGNSAPDKSGLPSDRFSAERTGGSVSTLTIQRTQQEDSAVYLCASSSYRGADTQYFGPGTRLTVL.

This chain uses TRBV28 with TRBJ1-2; 9 nucleotides line up with TRBD1. This CDR3 has 14 residues. The V segment lost 3 bases and the J segment 8 bases; nucleotides outside the gene matches: 7. Per germline, CDR1 MDHEN and CDR2 SYDVKM. The CDR3 loop reads CASSFRTGGQGYTF. The CDR3 DNA reads as TGTGCCAGCAGTTTTAGAACAGGGGGCCAGGGCTACACCTTC.

This clonotype was seen a few times. The chain couples TRBV29-1 to TRBJ2-7, with D perhaps TRBD1 (6 bases). CDR1 is SQVTM, CDR2 ANQGSEA, per germline. The length of the CDR3 is 11 residues. V was pared by 5 bases and J by 7 bases, with 12 bases between. CDR3: CSVQGNYEQYF. CDR3 DNA sequence: TGCAGCGTTCAGGGGAATTATGAGCAGTACTTC.

This clonotype has a count of ten or more. The rearrangement joins TRBV7-4 to TRBJ2-5, with 9 bases identical to TRBD1. V shed 3 bases and J 0 bases; nucleotides not matched to a gene: 5. This CDR3 spans 16 amino acids. Germline assignment: CDR1 SGHVT and CDR2 SQSDAQ. The CDR3 spells CASSLGDRAHQETQYF. The CDR3 DNA follows: TGTGCCAGCAGCTTGGGGGACAGGGCACACCAAGAGACCCAGTACTTC.

Many counts were recorded for this clonotype. The chain joins TRBV2 to TRBJ1-1; TRBD1 is a possible D gene (5 bases). The germline CDR1 and CDR2 sequences are SNHLY and FYNNEI. The CDR3 is made up of 14 amino acids. Deletions cut 3 bases from V and 1 base from J, with 9 bases between. Here the CDR3 reads CASSDREGNTEAFF. The CDR3 coding sequence is TGTGCCAGCAGTGACAGGGAAGGGAACACTGAAGCTTTCTTT.

This clonotype was seen many times. The rearrangement uses TRBV7-9 and TRBJ2-7, with D perhaps matching TRBD1 (5 bases). The V end lost 1 base, the J end lost 6 bases, and 10 bases lay between the germline ends. This CDR3 comprises 13 residues. Germline loops: CDR1 SEHNR, CDR2 FQNEAQ (reference sequence). The CDR3 DNA is TGTGCCAGCAGCTTAGATCAGGGCCGCGAGCAGTACTTC. Translating it yields CASSLDQGREQYF. The full variable domain, its missing parts supplied by reference TRBV7-9 and TRBJ2-7, is DTGVSQNPRHKITKRGQNVTFRCDPISEHNRLYWYRQTLGQGPEFLTYFQNEAQLEKSRLLSDRFSAERPKGSFSTLEIQRTEQGDSAMYLCASSLDQGREQYFGPGTRLTVT.

This clonotype was recorded many times. This rearrangement joins TRBV28 to TRBJ1-2; D uncertain. The germline V gene encodes CDR1 MDHEN and CDR2 SYDVKM. CDR3 length: 12 residues. Trimming removed 6 bases at V and 3 bases at J, with 8 bases between. The CDR3 spells CASRSVYYGYTF. The CDR3 DNA reads as TGTGCCAGCAGGTCCGTATACTATGGCTACACCTTC.

This clonotype occurred many times. The chain employs TRBV7-2 and TRBJ2-2, with D maybe TRBD1 (6 bases). There are 16 residues in the CDR3. CDR1 is SGHTA and CDR2 is FQGNSA in the germline V gene. The ends were cut back, 4 bases at V and 4 bases at J, with 16 bases in the middle. In DNA form, the CDR3 reads TGTGCCAGCAGCTCAACCCCGGGACACCTCACCGGGGAGCTGTTTTTT. It translates to CASSSTPGHLTGELFF.

This clonotype was seen ten or more times. The rearrangement links TRBV7-9 to TRBJ2-7; 9 bases align to TRBD1. Germline V lookup: CDR1 SEHNR, CDR2 FQNEAQ (reference sequence). The V segment lost 4 bases and the J segment 3 bases; nucleotides outside the gene matches: 7. This CDR3 is built from 15 residues. This CDR3 is CASSSETGGSYEQYF. CDR3 DNA sequence: TGTGCCAGCAGCTCCGAGACAGGGGGAAGCTACGAGCAGTACTTC.

This clonotype was seen only a few times. The chain uses TRBV27 and TRBJ2-6, with D hard to call. Germline CDR1 is MNHEY and CDR2 is SMNVEV (reference sequence). The CDR3 has 16 amino acids. The V end was cut by 0 bases, the J end by 2 bases, with 8 bases between. The CDR3 sequence is CASSLSWAAGANVLTF. DNA of the CDR3: TGTGCCAGCAGTTTATCGTGGGCAGCTGGGGCCAACGTCCTGACTTTC.

This clonotype was detected only a few times. J is TRBJ1-2 and V is TRBV29-1; tentatively, D is TRBD1 (5 bases). The germline V gene has CDR1 SQVTM and CDR2 ANQGSEA. With 5 bases removed from V and 6 bases from J, the gap between germline ends came to 19 bases. The length of the CDR3 is 14 residues. The CDR3 region is CSVRLPRGGHGYTF. CDR3 coding DNA: TGCAGCGTTAGACTACCCCGGGGCGGACATGGCTACACCTTC.

The sample holds many counts of this clonotype. The V and J genes are TRBV30 and TRBJ2-2; perhaps TRBD2 as D (5 bases). Germline lookup yields CDR1 GTSNPN and CDR2 SVGIG (reference sequence). Between the trimmed V and J ends, which lost 3 bases and 7 bases, there was a span of 9 bases. The CDR3 has 12 residues. CDR3 in amino acids: CAWSPGDGELFF. In DNA, the CDR3 is TGTGCCTGGAGCCCCGGGGACGGGGAGCTGTTTTTT.

This clonotype was observed many times. The rearrangement joins TRBV13 to TRBJ2-4; D is undetermined. Trimming removed 4 bases from V and 2 bases from J, with 12 bases in between. The germline V gene encodes CDR1 PRHDT and CDR2 FYEKMQ (reference sequence). The CDR3 spans 15 residues. CDR3 coding DNA: TGTGCCAGCAGCTCCAGGTTGGGCTCCAAAAACATTCAGTACTTC. Encoded protein: CASSSRLGSKNIQYF.